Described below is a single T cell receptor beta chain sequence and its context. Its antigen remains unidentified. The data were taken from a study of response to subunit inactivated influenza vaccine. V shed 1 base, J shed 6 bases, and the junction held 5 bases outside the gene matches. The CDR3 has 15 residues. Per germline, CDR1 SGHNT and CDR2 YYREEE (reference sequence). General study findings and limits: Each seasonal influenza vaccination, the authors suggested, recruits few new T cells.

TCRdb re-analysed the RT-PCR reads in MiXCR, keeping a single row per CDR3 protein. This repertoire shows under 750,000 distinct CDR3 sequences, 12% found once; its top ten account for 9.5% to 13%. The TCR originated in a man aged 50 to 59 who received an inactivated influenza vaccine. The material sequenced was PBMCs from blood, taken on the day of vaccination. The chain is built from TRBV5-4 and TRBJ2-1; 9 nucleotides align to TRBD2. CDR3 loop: CASSLLAGATNEQFF. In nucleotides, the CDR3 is TGTGCCAGCAGCTTGTTAGCGGGGGCCACCAATGAGCAGTTCTTC.